The 17 T cell receptor beta chains given below trace back to one sample, sequenced in a study of spatial heterogeneity in lung cancer. TCRdb re-analysed the 5' RACE reads in MiXCR, keeping a single row per CDR3 protein. This table holds some 100,000 distinct CDR3 sequences, around 8.6% found once. As for time point: sample taken at primary tumor resection. The input material, whole RNA from tumor, nontumor lung or frozen PBMC, was sequenced unsorted. The sequencing here drew on PBMCs, taken at surgery. All receptors derive from a male donor with early-stage non-small cell lung cancer.

The CDR3 sequence is CASKLWEYNSPLHF. The CDR3 nucleotides read TGTGCCAGCAAACTCTGGGAATATAATTCACCCCTCCACTTT. V usage is TRBV28 and J usage is TRBJ1-6, with unresolved D. Trimming stripped 7 bases from V and 4 bases from J, with 11 bases between. Per germline, CDR1 MDHEN and CDR2 SYDVKM. This CDR3 region has 14 residues.

The V and J genes are TRBV7-6 and TRBJ2-2, with D perhaps TRBD1 or TRBD2 (5 bases each). CDR3 length: 17 residues. Germline CDR1 reads SGHVS; CDR2 reads FNYEAQ. Trimming took 6 bases from V and 2 from J, leaving 19 bases between them. CDR3 protein: CASRAIAGTENTGELFF. The CDR3 nucleotides are TGTGCCAGCAGGGCAATCGCCGGGACGGAAAACACCGGGGAGCTGTTTTTT.

This clonotype turned up a few times. This chain uses TRBV14 with TRBJ1-2; D remains ambiguous. Germline loops: CDR1 SGHDN, CDR2 FVKESK. This CDR3 spans 13 amino acids. Trimming pared 4 bases from V and 6 bases from J, leaving 12 bases between. The CDR3 region has the DNA TGTGCCAGCAGCCTCCTAGCCGGGAATGGCTACACCTTC. It codes for CASSLLAGNGYTF.

The J gene is TRBJ2-3, the V gene TRBV5-1; D gene ambiguous. The germline CDR1 and CDR2 sequences are SGHRS and YFSETQ. V shed 5 bases and J shed 2 bases, with 9 bases lying between them. The CDR3 sequence is 13 residues long. Here the CDR3 reads CASRNHNTDTQYF. CDR3 nucleotides: TGCGCCAGCAGAAATCACAACACAGATACGCAGTATTTT.

This clonotype was counted many times. The gene calls are TRBV29-1 and TRBJ2-1; a possible D gene is TRBD2 (5 bases). The CDR3 totals 15 residues. The germline gives CDR1 SQVTM, CDR2 ANQGSEA. V lost 4 bases and J lost 1, with 14 bases in between. CDR3 loop: CSVVGSADSYNEQFF. CDR3 bases: TGCAGCGTTGTGGGTTCAGCGGATTCCTACAATGAGCAGTTCTTC.

The rearrangement links TRBV27 to TRBJ2-1; TRBD2 agrees at 13 bases. CDR1 MNHEY and CDR2 SMNVEV come from the germline V gene (reference sequence). The CDR3 has 15 residues. The J segment lost 12 bases and the V segment lost 5 bases, leaving 10 bases of the junction unmatched. The chain's CDR3 is CASSPTGLAGVVQFF. CDR3 DNA: TGTGCCAGCAGTCCGACCGGACTAGCGGGAGTGGTGCAGTTCTTC.

The rearrangement uses TRBV12-3 or TRBV12-4 and TRBJ2-1, with D perhaps being TRBD1 or TRBD2 (6 bases each). The CDR3 is 14 amino acids. Trimming left V 6 bases short and J 8 bases short, with 17 bases between. Written as DNA, the CDR3 is TGTGCCAGCAGGCTCGAGGGGGACTTCGATGAGCAGTTCTTC. This encodes CASRLEGDFDEQFF.

This clonotype was found a few times. No DNA is shown, since the ends of the CDR3 on it are uncertain; the CDR3 is the one TCRdb lists. The V call is TRBV29-1, the J call TRBJ2-7; the table's TRBD1 call for D was not verified on the DNA. Germline V gene sequence: CDR1 SQVTM, CDR2 ANQGSEA. The CDR3 is 14 residues long, ends included. The chain's CDR3 is CSVFWQGDPYEQYF.

This rearrangement joins TRBV27 to TRBJ2-3, with TRBD2 identical over 8 bases. The CDR3 loop spans 17 amino acids. Germline lookup yields CDR1 MNHEY and CDR2 SMNVEV (reference sequence). V was clipped by 5 bases and J by 2 bases; unmatched bases: 12. CDR3 sequence: CASSRVPPREVTDTQYF. The CDR3 coding sequence is TGTGCCAGCAGTCGCGTCCCCCCGCGGGAGGTCACAGATACGCAGTATTTT.

This chain links TRBV2 with TRBJ2-1, with 12 positions matching TRBD2. This CDR3 region has 14 residues. Unmatched junction bases numbered 7, after V lost 8 bases and J lost 8 bases. Germline loops: CDR1 SNHLY, CDR2 FYNNEI. CDR3 in DNA: TGTGCCAGCTCACTAGCGGGGGGAAGCGATGAGCAGTTCTTC. Its protein is CASSLAGGSDEQFF.

The table lists this clonotype with a few counts. The CDR3, as DNA: TGCAGTGCCAGCCGGGACAGGGGTTTAGATACGCAGTATTTT. Protein sequence: CSASRDRGLDTQYF. The J gene is TRBJ2-3, the V gene TRBV20-1, with 10 bases lining up with TRBD1. The length of the CDR3 is 14 residues. Germline V lookup: CDR1 DFQATT, CDR2 SNEGSKA (reference sequence). The trim removed 6 bases at V and 5 bases at J, leaving 8 bases unmatched.

This clonotype has ten or more counts. The chain couples TRBV5-1 to TRBJ1-1; TRBD1 matches 7 bases. Germline V lookup: CDR1 SGHRS, CDR2 YFSETQ. This CDR3 has 15 amino acids. Trimming removed 0 bases from V and 2 bases from J; junction bases left unmatched: 4. The CDR3 region has the DNA TGCGCCAGCAGCTTGGGACAGGGCACTAACACTGAAGCTTTCTTT. Encoded protein: CASSLGQGTNTEAFF.

This clonotype has only a few counts. The J gene is TRBJ2-3, the V gene TRBV7-2; 7 bases match TRBD2. The germline V gene has CDR1 SGHTA and CDR2 FQGNSA. V was pared by 5 bases and J by 2 bases, with 7 bases of the junction left unmatched. This CDR3 contains 15 residues. The CDR3 DNA follows: TGTGCCAGCAGCCAAAGCGGGGCGATCACAGATACGCAGTATTTT. It codes for CASSQSGAITDTQYF.

This clonotype appeared a few times. The V and J genes are TRBV4-3 and TRBJ1-6; no firm D call. V was cut by 4 bases and J by 7 bases, with 8 bases left in between. The CDR3 extends over 13 amino acids. CDR1 and CDR2 (germline): LGHNA, YSLEER. The CDR3 region is CASSRLLNSPLHF. For the CDR3, the DNA is TGCGCCAGCAGCCGCCTCCTCAATTCACCCCTCCACTTT.

The table lists this clonotype with many counts. DNA for the CDR3: TGTGCCAGCAGCTTGGAGGGGGCTACAGATACGCAGTATTTT. It yields the protein CASSLEGATDTQYF. The genes are TRBV5-5 and TRBJ2-3; 7 positions match TRBD1. V was clipped by 0 bases and J by 3 bases; unmatched bases: 1. CDR1 is SGHKS and CDR2 is YYEKEE in the germline V gene (reference sequence). The CDR3 loop spans 14 amino acids.

The V and J genes are TRBV19 and TRBJ2-7; TRBD1 might be the D (7 bases). V lost 3 bases to trimming and J lost 5 bases, with 17 bases between them. There are 15 residues in the CDR3. CDR1 and CDR2 from the germline V gene are LNHDA and SQIVND (reference sequence). DNA of the CDR3: TGTGCCAGTAGTATCCGGGGGACAGTCTACCACGAGCAGTACTTC. This translates into CASSIRGTVYHEQYF.

This clonotype was seen many times. V usage is TRBV29-1 and J usage is TRBJ2-5; D is unclear. V was shortened by 6 bases and J by 4 bases, with 15 bases between the two germline ends. The CDR3 loop spans 13 amino acids. The germline CDR1 and CDR2 sequences are SQVTM and ANQGSEA. CDR3 sequence: CSVGDRTRETQYF. The CDR3 DNA reads as TGCAGCGTCGGCGATCGGACGCGAGAGACCCAGTACTTC. Complete variable domain (other parts from reference TRBV29-1 and TRBJ2-5): SAVISQKPSRDICQRGTSLTIQCQVDSQVTMMFWYRQQPGQSLTLIATANQGSEATYESGFVIDKFPISRPNLTFSTLTVSNMSPEDSSIYLCSVGDRTRETQYFGPGTRLLVL.